Below are 31 T cell receptor beta chains sequenced from a single sample in a study of early T cells in non-severe SARS-CoV-2 infection. TCRdb re-called the 5' RACE reads with MiXCR, one entry per CDR3 protein. Among tens of thousands of distinct CDR3 sequences listed, around 12% were seen once. Sequencing used whole blood. The receptor set was obtained from an adult who was a healthcare worker with PCR-confirmed SARS-CoV-2 infection or an uninfected control (not recorded which).

This chain connects TRBV2 to TRBJ2-3; D remains unclear. This CDR3 comprises 15 residues. Looked up from germline, CDR1 is SNHLY and CDR2 is FYNNEI. Trimming cost V 3 bases and J 3 bases, with 13 bases left between them. In DNA, the CDR3 is TGTGCCAGCAGTGACATAGTGTTAGGGACAGATACGCAGTATTTT. It is translated as CASSDIVLGTDTQYF.

This clonotype was recorded a few times. The chain uses TRBV18 and TRBJ2-2, with 10 nucleotides matching TRBD2. This CDR3 region has 16 residues. The ends lost 6 bases at V and 3 bases at J; junction bases unmatched: 7. CDR1 KGHSH and CDR2 LQKENI come from the germline V gene. The CDR3 region has the DNA TGTGCCAGCTCGATCCTAGCGGGAGAGGACACCGGGGAGCTGTTTTTT. The encoded protein is CASSILAGEDTGELFF.

CDR3 loop: CASSIWTSGSHNEQFF. The CDR3 DNA follows: TGTGCCAGCAGCATTTGGACTAGCGGGAGTCACAATGAGCAGTTCTTC. The chain combines TRBV7-9 with TRBJ2-1; 13 bases agree with TRBD2. The CDR3 runs 16 residues. From germline, CDR1 is SEHNR and CDR2 FQNEAQ (reference sequence). V lost 5 bases to trimming and J lost 5 bases; unmatched junction nucleotides: 6.

This clonotype was observed many times. CDR3 sequence (DNA): TGTGCCAGCAGCCGATCTGAGGCAGATACGCAGTATTTT. The encoded protein is CASSRSEADTQYF. V gene TRBV12-3 or TRBV12-4 combines with J gene TRBJ2-3; D unclear. This CDR3 is 13 amino acids long. V gave up 6 bases and J gave up 4 bases, with 11 bases separating them.

V and J are TRBV7-9 and TRBJ2-7; TRBD1 matches 11 bases. This CDR3 has 14 residues. Germline-derived CDR1 and CDR2 are SEHNR and FQNEAQ (reference sequence). V lost 4 bases and J lost 5; bases outside the gene matches: 4. The CDR3 spells CASSSGTGGNEQYF. For the CDR3, the DNA is TGTGCCAGCAGCTCCGGGACAGGGGGTAACGAGCAGTACTTC.

The chain links TRBV6-6 to TRBJ1-2; D remains unclear. CDR3 length: 12 amino acids. Germline values: CDR1 MNHNY, CDR2 SVGAGI (reference sequence). The ends were cut back, 7 bases at V and 6 bases at J, with 12 bases in the middle. The CDR3 is CASTPRGDGYTF. The CDR3 DNA follows: TGTGCCAGCACCCCCCGTGGGGATGGCTACACCTTC.

This rearrangement joins TRBV29-1 to TRBJ1-5; D remains ambiguous. Germline CDR1 reads SQVTM; CDR2 reads ANQGSEA. Trimming left V 0 bases short and J 0 bases short, with 3 bases between. The CDR3 is 13 residues long. In nucleotides, the CDR3 is TGCAGCGTTGAAGACGGTAGCAATCAGCCCCAGCATTTT. Translation gives CSVEDGSNQPQHF.

This clonotype has just a few counts. The V call is TRBV29-1, the J call TRBJ2-5; TRBD2 might be the D (6 bases). Germline V gene data show CDR1 as SQVTM and CDR2 as ANQGSEA. The CDR3 is 12 amino acids. V was shortened by 3 bases and J by 5 bases, with 10 bases between the two germline ends. CDR3 in DNA: TGCAGCGTTGACGCAGGAGGGGAGACCCAGTACTTC. This encodes CSVDAGGETQYF. Drawing the rest from reference TRBV29-1 and TRBJ2-5, the complete variable domain is SAVISQKPSRDICQRGTSLTIQCQVDSQVTMMFWYRQQPGQSLTLIATANQGSEATYESGFVIDKFPISRPNLTFSTLTVSNMSPEDSSIYLCSVDAGGETQYFGPGTRLLVL.

Only a few counts were recorded for this clonotype. V and J are TRBV24-1 and TRBJ2-1; 13 bases are a match to TRBD2. V was pared by 2 bases and J by 9 bases, with 9 bases of the junction left unmatched. The CDR3 extends over 17 amino acids. CDR1 and CDR2 (germline): KGHDR, SFDVKD. DNA for the CDR3: TGTGCCACCAGTGATTCCGCCGGGACTAGCGGGAATGGTGAGCAGTTCTTC. It specifies CATSDSAGTSGNGEQFF.

This chain joins TRBV28 and TRBJ2-7; weak D call: TRBD1 (5 bases). Deletions cut 8 bases from V and 6 bases from J, with 14 bases between. The CDR3 consists of 12 residues. Germline-derived CDR1 and CDR2 are MDHEN and SYDVKM. The DNA of the CDR3 is TGTGCCAGCGAAGGGGCCACAGGCGAGCAGTACTTC. Its translation: CASEGATGEQYF.

In its sample, this clonotype was seen a few times. The chain employs TRBV19 and TRBJ1-1; 7 nucleotides align to TRBD1. CDR3 size: 17 residues. Germline loops: CDR1 LNHDA, CDR2 SQIVND (reference sequence). The junction had 18 bases not matched to a gene; V was cut back by 7 bases and J by 4 bases. In DNA form, the CDR3 reads TGTGCCAGTATGAAGACAGGGATAGTTTGGGGTGGCACTGAAGCTTTCTTT. Its protein product is CASMKTGIVWGGTEAFF.

This clonotype was found a few times. The gene calls are TRBV6-1 and TRBJ1-2, with D maybe TRBD1 (6 bases). The V gene's germline CDR1 is MNHNS and CDR2 SASEGT. V shed 8 bases and J shed 3 bases, with 10 bases lying between them. The CDR3 covers 12 residues. CDR3 residues: CASEGDHYGYTF. In nucleotides, the CDR3 is TGTGCCAGCGAGGGGGACCACTATGGCTACACCTTC.

This chain connects TRBV12-3 or TRBV12-4 to TRBJ2-1, with TRBD2 matching over 7 bases. The CDR3 has 15 amino acids. The V gene end was trimmed by 6 bases and the J gene end by 5 bases; junction bases not matched to a gene: 10. The CDR3 nucleotides are TGTGCCAGCAGCCTACCGGCGGGAGAGGACAATGAGCAGTTCTTC. Translation gives CASSLPAGEDNEQFF.

This clonotype was seen repeatedly, ten times or more. The genes are TRBV28 and TRBJ2-7; D perhaps matches TRBD2 (6 bases). Germline V gives CDR1 MDHEN, CDR2 SYDVKM. CDR3 size: 13 residues. Trimming stripped 7 bases from V and 0 bases from J, with 10 bases between. This CDR3 reads CASMGGSSYEQYF. CDR3 nucleotides: TGTGCCAGCATGGGGGGAAGCTCCTACGAGCAGTACTTC. Complete variable domain (other parts from reference TRBV28 and TRBJ2-7): DVKVTQSSRYLVKRTGEKVFLECVQDMDHENMFWYRQDPGLGLRLIYFSYDVKMKEKGDIPEGYSVSREKKERFSLILESASTNQTSMYLCASMGGSSYEQYFGPGTRLTVT.

The J gene is TRBJ2-1, the V gene TRBV29-1; 7 nucleotides agree with TRBD1. This CDR3 has 13 amino acids. With 7 bases clipped from V and 10 bases from J, the junction kept 13 bases outside the gene matches. Germline values: CDR1 SQVTM, CDR2 ANQGSEA. The CDR3 is CSADRDSPYEQFF. The CDR3 region has the DNA TGCAGCGCCGACCGGGACAGCCCTTACGAGCAGTTCTTC.

The chain is built from TRBV20-1 and TRBJ2-3; 10 positions agree with TRBD2. The CDR3 is 14 residues long. From germline, CDR1 is DFQATT and CDR2 SNEGSKA (reference sequence). J gave up 3 bases and V 6 bases, and 6 bases lay outside the gene matches. CDR3 amino acids: CSALLSGRTDTQYF. For the CDR3, the DNA is TGCAGTGCCCTTCTTAGCGGGAGGACAGATACGCAGTATTTT.

This clonotype was observed a handful of times. J is TRBJ1-2 and V is TRBV16, with D possibly TRBD1 on 5 matching bases. This CDR3 comprises 13 residues. V gave up 4 bases and J gave up 4 bases, with 10 bases separating them. The germline CDR1 and CDR2 sequences are KGHSY and FQNENV. CDR3 DNA sequence: TGTGCCAGCAGCCTGACCGACAGCTATGGCTACACCTTC. This gives the protein CASSLTDSYGYTF.

This clonotype has at least ten counts. This CDR3 reads CASSLDGGTYGYTF. CDR3 DNA: TGTGCCAGCAGCTTGGACGGCGGGACCTATGGCTACACCTTC. J is TRBJ1-2 and V is TRBV5-4; D is perhaps TRBD1 (5 bases). Germline loops: CDR1 SGHNT, CDR2 YYREEE (reference sequence). Trimming took 0 bases from V and 4 from J, leaving 10 bases between them. This CDR3 has 14 amino acids.

In its sample, this clonotype was seen a few times. This chain links TRBV7-9 with TRBJ2-7; D perhaps matches TRBD2 (6 bases). V shed 6 bases and J shed 6 bases, with 15 bases lying between them. The CDR3 spans 13 residues. The germline V gene has CDR1 SEHNR and CDR2 FQNEAQ (reference sequence). CDR3: CASRRTEGGEQYF. CDR3 DNA: TGTGCCAGCAGGCGGACCGAGGGAGGCGAGCAGTACTTC.

By frequency in the sample, this clonotype is medium-sized. The chain combines TRBV28 with TRBJ2-6; D is ambiguous. The length of the CDR3 is 16 residues. V gave up 6 bases and J gave up 0 bases, with 12 bases separating them. From germline, CDR1 is MDHEN and CDR2 SYDVKM. The CDR3 reads CASRNRGFSGANVLTF. CDR3 coding DNA: TGTGCCAGCAGGAACAGAGGTTTCTCTGGGGCCAACGTCCTGACTTTC. The whole variable domain, filled in from reference TRBV28 and TRBJ2-6, reads DVKVTQSSRYLVKRTGEKVFLECVQDMDHENMFWYRQDPGLGLRLIYFSYDVKMKEKGDIPEGYSVSREKKERFSLILESASTNQTSMYLCASRNRGFSGANVLTFGAGSRLTVL.

This clonotype was detected ten times or more. The V gene is TRBV30, the J gene TRBJ2-5; possibly TRBD2 for D (5 bases). CDR3 length: 13 amino acids. Germline values: CDR1 GTSNPN, CDR2 SVGIG (reference sequence). The germline V and J ends were trimmed by 2 bases and 5 bases, with 12 bases remaining between them. CDR3 DNA sequence: TGTGCCTGGAGTCAGAGGGTTCGTGAGACCCAGTACTTC. It is translated as CAWSQRVRETQYF.

In this sample, this clonotype turned up a few times. The gene calls are TRBV2 and TRBJ1-6; D is perhaps TRBD1 (5 bases). CDR3 length: 15 residues. The V gene's germline CDR1 is SNHLY and CDR2 FYNNEI. The V gene lost 7 bases and the J gene lost 1 base, with 11 bases spanning the gap. CDR3 residues: CASNARGSYNSPLHF. The CDR3 nucleotides are TGTGCCAGCAATGCGAGGGGATCCTATAATTCACCCCTCCACTTT.

This clonotype has a count of ten or more. V gene TRBV3-1 combines with J gene TRBJ1-1, with D hard to call. CDR1 and CDR2 (germline): LGHDT, YNNKEL (reference sequence). V lost 5 bases and J lost 0, with 10 bases in between. This CDR3 spans 14 amino acids. The CDR3 is CASSSGRLNTEAFF. The DNA for the CDR3 is TGTGCCAGCAGCTCCGGACGGTTGAACACTGAAGCTTTCTTT.

This clonotype was detected many times. V usage is TRBV7-9 and J usage is TRBJ2-3; 7 nucleotides match TRBD2. The ends lost 6 bases at V and 4 bases at J; junction bases unmatched: 10. This CDR3 has 15 amino acids. CDR1 and CDR2 from the germline V gene are SEHNR and FQNEAQ (reference sequence). The CDR3 reads CASSPADRGADTQYF. The DNA for the CDR3 is TGTGCCAGCAGTCCTGCGGACCGGGGGGCAGATACGCAGTATTTT.

At least ten counts were recorded for this clonotype. This rearrangement joins TRBV9 to TRBJ2-3; 11 bases agree with TRBD2. The trim removed 4 bases at V and 6 bases at J, leaving 10 bases unmatched. Germline CDR1 reads SGDLS; CDR2 reads YYNGEE. The CDR3 runs 16 residues. The CDR3 spells CASSPIAGGDTDTQYF. For the CDR3, the DNA is TGTGCCAGCAGCCCAATAGCGGGAGGGGACACTGATACGCAGTATTTT.

The chain carries TRBV10-3 and TRBJ2-2, with D possibly matching TRBD1 (6 bases). Trimming removed 4 bases from V and 7 bases from J, with 16 bases in between. Germline CDR1 reads ENHRY; CDR2 reads SYGVKD. This CDR3 is built from 15 residues. This chain's CDR3 is CAISGRTAGGGELFF. The CDR3 DNA follows: TGTGCCATCAGTGGTAGGACAGCAGGAGGCGGGGAGCTGTTTTTT.

Only a few counts were recorded for this clonotype. The chain carries TRBV5-1 and TRBJ1-6, with no clear D. The CDR3 loop spans 13 amino acids. Germline CDR1 is SGHRS and CDR2 is YFSETQ. Trimming took off 1 base at V and 8 bases at J, with 7 bases between the two ends. CDR3 sequence reads: CASSLKSDSPLHF. In DNA form, the CDR3 reads TGCGCCAGCAGCTTGAAGAGTGATTCACCCCTCCACTTT.

This clonotype was seen many times. J is TRBJ2-1 and V is TRBV3-1; D may be TRBD1 or TRBD2 (5 bases each). The CDR3 covers 16 residues. Germline V CDR1 and CDR2: LGHDT, YNNKEL (reference sequence). Trimming shortened V by 0 bases and J by 7 bases, and 16 bases separated the two germline ends. The CDR3 bases are TGTGCCAGCAGCCAAGATCTGAGGGAGTGGGGGAATGAGCAGTTCTTC. Protein product: CASSQDLREWGNEQFF.

In its sample, this clonotype was seen a few times. This chain connects TRBV10-1 to TRBJ2-5; D may match TRBD1 or TRBD2 (5 bases each). V was pared by 6 bases and J by 5 bases, with 16 bases between. Germline V gene data show CDR1 as WNHNN and CDR2 as SYGVQD (reference sequence). CDR3 length: 14 residues. The CDR3 sequence is CASSSGTPGETQYF. The CDR3 DNA reads as TGCGCCAGCAGCTCCGGGACCCCGGGGGAGACCCAGTACTTC.

This clonotype was picked up a small number of times. V and J are TRBV6-4 and TRBJ1-1, with D unclear. Per the germline V gene, CDR1 is MRHNA and CDR2 is SNTAGT. V shed 4 bases and J shed 1 base, with 10 bases lying between them. The length of the CDR3 is 14 residues. CDR3 residues: CASSADGENTEAFF. CDR3 nucleotides: TGTGCCAGCAGTGCCGACGGGGAGAACACTGAAGCTTTCTTT.

A word on this clonotype: A junction end diverges from the germline sequence, so it may reflect a read error. The rearrangement links TRBV18 to TRBJ2-1; 7 bases fit TRBD2. The CDR3 sequence is 15 residues long. Germline CDR1 reads KGHSH; CDR2 reads LQKENI. Here the CDR3 reads CAGSPERDSYNEQFF. The CDR3 DNA reads as TGTGCCGGCTCACCGGAGCGGGATTCCTACAATGAGCAGTTCTTC.